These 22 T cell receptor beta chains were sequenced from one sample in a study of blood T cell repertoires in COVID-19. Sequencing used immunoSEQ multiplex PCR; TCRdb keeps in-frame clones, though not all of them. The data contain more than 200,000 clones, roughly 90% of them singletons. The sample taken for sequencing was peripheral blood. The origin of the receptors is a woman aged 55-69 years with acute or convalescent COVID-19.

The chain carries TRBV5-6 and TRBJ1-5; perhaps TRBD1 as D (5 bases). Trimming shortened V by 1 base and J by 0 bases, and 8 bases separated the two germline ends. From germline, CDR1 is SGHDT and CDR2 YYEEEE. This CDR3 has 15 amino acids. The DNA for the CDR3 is TGTGCCAGCAGCTTGACGGGGGGTAGCAATCAGCCCCAGCATTTT. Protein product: CASSLTGGSNQPQHF.

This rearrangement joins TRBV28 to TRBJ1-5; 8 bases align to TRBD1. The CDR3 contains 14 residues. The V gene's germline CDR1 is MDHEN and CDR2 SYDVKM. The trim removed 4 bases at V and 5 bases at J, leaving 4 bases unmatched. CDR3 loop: CASSSGQGYQPQHF. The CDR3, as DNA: TGTGCCAGCAGTTCCGGACAGGGTTATCAGCCCCAGCATTTT.

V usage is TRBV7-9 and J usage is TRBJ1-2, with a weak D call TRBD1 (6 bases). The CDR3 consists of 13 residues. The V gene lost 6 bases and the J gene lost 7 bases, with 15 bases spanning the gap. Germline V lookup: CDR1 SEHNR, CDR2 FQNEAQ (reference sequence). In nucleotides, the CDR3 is TGTGCCAGCAGGGTCTCCAGGGGCCGTGGCTACACCTTC. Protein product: CASRVSRGRGYTF.

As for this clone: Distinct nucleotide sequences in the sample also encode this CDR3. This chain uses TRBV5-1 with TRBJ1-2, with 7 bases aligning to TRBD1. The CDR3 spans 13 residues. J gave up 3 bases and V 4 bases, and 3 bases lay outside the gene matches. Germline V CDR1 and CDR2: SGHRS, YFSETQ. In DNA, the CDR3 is TGCGCCAGCAGCCGAGGGACAGACTATGGCTACACCTTC. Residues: CASSRGTDYGYTF.

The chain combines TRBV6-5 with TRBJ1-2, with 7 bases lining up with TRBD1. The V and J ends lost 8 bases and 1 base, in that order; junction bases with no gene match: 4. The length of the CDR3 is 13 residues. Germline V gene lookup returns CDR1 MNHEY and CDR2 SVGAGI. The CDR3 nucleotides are TGTGCCAGCGCGACAGGGTATAACTATGGCTACACCTTC. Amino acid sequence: CASATGYNYGYTF.

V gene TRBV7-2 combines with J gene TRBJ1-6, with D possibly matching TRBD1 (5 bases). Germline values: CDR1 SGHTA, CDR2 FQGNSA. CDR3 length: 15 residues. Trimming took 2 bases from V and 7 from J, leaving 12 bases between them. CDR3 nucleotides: TGTGCCAGCAGCTTAAATCAGGGTAGAAATTCACCCCTCCACTTT. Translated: CASSLNQGRNSPLHF.

The chain's CDR3 is CASSPGTGNTGELFF. The CDR3 region has the DNA TGTGCCAGCAGCCCCGGGACAGGGAACACCGGGGAGCTGTTTTTT. V and J are TRBV7-9 and TRBJ2-2; 8 bases map to TRBD1. Trimming took 5 bases from V and 1 from J; bases not matched to a gene: 3. Looked up from germline, CDR1 is SEHNR and CDR2 is FQNEAQ (reference sequence). There are 15 residues in the CDR3.

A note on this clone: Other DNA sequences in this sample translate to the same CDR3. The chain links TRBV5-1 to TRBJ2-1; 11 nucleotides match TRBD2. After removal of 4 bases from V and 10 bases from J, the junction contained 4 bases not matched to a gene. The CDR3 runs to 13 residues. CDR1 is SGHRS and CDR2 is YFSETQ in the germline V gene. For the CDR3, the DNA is TGCGCCAGCAGCCCCGGGACTAGCGGAGAGCAGTTCTTC. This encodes CASSPGTSGEQFF.

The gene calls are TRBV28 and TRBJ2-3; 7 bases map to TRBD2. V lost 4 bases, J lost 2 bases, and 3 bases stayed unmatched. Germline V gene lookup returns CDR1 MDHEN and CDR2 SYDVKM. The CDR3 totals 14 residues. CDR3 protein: CASSWTRTTDTQYF. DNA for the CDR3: TGTGCCAGCAGTTGGACTAGAACCACAGATACGCAGTATTTT.

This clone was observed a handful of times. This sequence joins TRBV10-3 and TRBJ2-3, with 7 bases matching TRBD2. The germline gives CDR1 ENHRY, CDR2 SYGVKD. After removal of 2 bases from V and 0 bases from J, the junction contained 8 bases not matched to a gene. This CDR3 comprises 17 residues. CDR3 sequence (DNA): TGTGCCATCAGTGAGACTACACTAGCGACTAGCACAGATACGCAGTATTTT. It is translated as CAISETTLATSTDTQYF.

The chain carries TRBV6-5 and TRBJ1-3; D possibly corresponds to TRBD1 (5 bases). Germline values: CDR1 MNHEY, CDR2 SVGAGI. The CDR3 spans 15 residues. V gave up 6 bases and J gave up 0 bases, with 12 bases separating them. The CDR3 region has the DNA TGTGCCAGCAGAACAACAGGCATCTCTGGAAACACCATATATTTT. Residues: CASRTTGISGNTIYF.

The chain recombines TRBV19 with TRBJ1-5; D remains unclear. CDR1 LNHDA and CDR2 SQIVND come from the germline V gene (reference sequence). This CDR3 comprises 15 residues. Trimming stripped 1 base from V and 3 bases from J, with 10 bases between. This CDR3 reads CASSIVETDNQPQHF. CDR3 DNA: TGTGCCAGTAGTATAGTGGAAACAGACAATCAGCCCCAGCATTTT.

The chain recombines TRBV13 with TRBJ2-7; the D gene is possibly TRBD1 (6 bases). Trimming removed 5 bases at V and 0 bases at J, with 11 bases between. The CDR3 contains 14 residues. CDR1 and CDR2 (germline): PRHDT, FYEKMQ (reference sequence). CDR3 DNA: TGTGCCAGCAGCGCGACAGGATACTCCTACGAGCAGTACTTC. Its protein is CASSATGYSYEQYF.

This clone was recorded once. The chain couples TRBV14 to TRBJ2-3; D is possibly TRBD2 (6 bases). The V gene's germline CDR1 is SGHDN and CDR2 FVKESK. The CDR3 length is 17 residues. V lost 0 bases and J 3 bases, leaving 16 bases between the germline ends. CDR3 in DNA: TGTGCCAGCAGCCAAGATCTGTCGGCAGGGAGGACAGATACGCAGTATTTT. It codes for CASSQDLSAGRTDTQYF. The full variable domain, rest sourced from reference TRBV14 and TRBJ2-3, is EAGVTQFPSHSVIEKGQTVTLRCDPISGHDNLYWYRRVMGKEIKFLLHFVKESKQDESGMPNNRFLAERTGGTYSTLKVQPAELEDSGVYFCASSQDLSAGRTDTQYFGPGTRLTVL.

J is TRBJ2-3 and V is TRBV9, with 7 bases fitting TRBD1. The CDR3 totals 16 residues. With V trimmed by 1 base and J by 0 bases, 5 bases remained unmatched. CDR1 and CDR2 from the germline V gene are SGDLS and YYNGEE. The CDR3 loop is CASSVTQGLSTDTQYF. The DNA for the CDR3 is TGTGCCAGCAGCGTAACACAGGGGCTTAGCACAGATACGCAGTATTTT. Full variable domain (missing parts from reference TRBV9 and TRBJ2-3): DSGVTQTPKHLITATGQRVTLRCSPRSGDLSVYWYQQSLDQGLQFLIQYYNGEERAKGNILERFSAQQFPDLHSELNLSSLELGDSALYFCASSVTQGLSTDTQYFGPGTRLTVL.

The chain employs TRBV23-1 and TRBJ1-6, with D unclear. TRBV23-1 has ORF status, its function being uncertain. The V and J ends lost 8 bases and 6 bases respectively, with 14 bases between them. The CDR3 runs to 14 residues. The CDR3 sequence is CASLSGSGNSPLHF. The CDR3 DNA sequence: TGCGCCAGCCTCTCAGGATCTGGTAATTCACCCCTCCACTTT.

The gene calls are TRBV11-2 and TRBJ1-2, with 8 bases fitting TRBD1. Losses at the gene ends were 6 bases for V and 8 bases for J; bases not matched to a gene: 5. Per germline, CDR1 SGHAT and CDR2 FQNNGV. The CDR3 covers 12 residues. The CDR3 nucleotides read TGTGCCAGCAGTTTCCAGGGGGCCGGCTACACCTTC. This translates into CASSFQGAGYTF.

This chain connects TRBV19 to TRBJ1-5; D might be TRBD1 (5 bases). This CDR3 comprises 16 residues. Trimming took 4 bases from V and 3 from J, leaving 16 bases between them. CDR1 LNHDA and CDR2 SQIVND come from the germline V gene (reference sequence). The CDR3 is CASSSYSMGLNQPQHF. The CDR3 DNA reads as TGTGCCAGTAGTAGCTACTCCATGGGGCTCAATCAGCCCCAGCATTTT.

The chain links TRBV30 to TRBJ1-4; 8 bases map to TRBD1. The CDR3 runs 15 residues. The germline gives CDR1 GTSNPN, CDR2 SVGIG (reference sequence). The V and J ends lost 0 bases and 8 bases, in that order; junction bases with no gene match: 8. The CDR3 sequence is CAWSVTRQGREKLFF. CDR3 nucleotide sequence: TGTGCCTGGAGTGTAACCCGACAGGGGAGGGAAAAACTGTTTTTT.

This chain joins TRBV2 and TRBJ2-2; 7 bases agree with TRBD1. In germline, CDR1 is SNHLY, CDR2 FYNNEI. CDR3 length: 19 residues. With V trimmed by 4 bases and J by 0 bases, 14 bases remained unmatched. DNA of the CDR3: TGTGCCAGCAGTGCACGGAGGACAGGCCTACCCGCGAACACCGGGGAGCTGTTTTTT. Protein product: CASSARRTGLPANTGELFF.

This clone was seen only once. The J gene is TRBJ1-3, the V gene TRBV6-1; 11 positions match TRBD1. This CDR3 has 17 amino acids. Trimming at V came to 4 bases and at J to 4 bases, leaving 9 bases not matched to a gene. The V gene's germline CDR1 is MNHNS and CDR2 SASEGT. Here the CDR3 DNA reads TGTGCCAGCAGTGCCCTTGGACAGGGGGCACTAGGAAACACCATATATTTT. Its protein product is CASSALGQGALGNTIYF.

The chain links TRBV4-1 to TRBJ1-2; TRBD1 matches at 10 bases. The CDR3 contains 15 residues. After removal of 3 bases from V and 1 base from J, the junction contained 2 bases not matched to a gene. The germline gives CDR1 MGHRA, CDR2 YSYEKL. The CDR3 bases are TGCGCCAGCAGCCAGACAGGGGGCTATAACTATGGCTACACCTTC. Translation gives CASSQTGGYNYGYTF.